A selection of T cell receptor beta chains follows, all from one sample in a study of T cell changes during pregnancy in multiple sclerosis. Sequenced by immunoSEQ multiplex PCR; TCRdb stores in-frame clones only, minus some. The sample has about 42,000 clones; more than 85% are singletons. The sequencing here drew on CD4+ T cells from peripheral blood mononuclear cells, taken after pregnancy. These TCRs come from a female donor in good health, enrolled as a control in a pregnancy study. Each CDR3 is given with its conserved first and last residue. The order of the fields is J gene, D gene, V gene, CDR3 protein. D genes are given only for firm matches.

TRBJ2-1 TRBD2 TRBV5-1 CASAQRTSFDEQFF
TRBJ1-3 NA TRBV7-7 CASSSQAGNTIYF
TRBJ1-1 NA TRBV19 CASSIYPGREAFF
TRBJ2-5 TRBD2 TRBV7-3 CASSLTSVQETQYF
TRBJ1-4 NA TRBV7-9 CASRRGNEKLFF
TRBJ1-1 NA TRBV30 CAWSALGRAGNTEAFF
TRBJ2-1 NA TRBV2 CASRNRGSREVNEQFF
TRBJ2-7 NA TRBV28 CASRSPPPSYEQYF
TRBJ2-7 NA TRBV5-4 CASSLASGEQEQYF
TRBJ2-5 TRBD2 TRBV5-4 CASSRGTSGREETQYF
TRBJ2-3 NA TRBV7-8 CASSSASTGTDTQYF
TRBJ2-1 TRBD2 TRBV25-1 CASRGTSDEQFF
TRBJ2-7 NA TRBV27 CASSTRDGSSYEQYF
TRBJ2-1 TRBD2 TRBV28 CASSNAVLAGVGGEQFF
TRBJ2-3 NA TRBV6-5 CASRNRADTQYF
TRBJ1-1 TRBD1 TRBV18 CASTTRRTGDEAFF
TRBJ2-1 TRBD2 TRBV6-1 CASRTSGSTYEQFF
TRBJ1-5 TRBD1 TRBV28 CASRDTGGSQPQHF
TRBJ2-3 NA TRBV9 CASSVALLSGGPTDTQYF
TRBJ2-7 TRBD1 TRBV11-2 CASSSGWDRSSYEQYF
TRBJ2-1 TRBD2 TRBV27 CASSRLAGANEQFF
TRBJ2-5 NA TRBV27 CASSSGGARGTQYF
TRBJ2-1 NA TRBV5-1 CASSPTYNEQFF
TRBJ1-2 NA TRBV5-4 CASSLPGAKVNYGYTF
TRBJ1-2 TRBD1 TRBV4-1 CASSQPRTGEKGYTF
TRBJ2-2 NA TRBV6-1 CASSEFQGYGGELFF
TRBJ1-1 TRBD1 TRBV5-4 CASSQDRVNTEAFF
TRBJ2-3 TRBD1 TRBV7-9 CASSLFSTGATDTQYF
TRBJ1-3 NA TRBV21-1 CASSKVHIRAPGNTIYF
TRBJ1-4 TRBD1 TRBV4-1 CASSQDEGAWNEKLFF
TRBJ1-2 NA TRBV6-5 CASRRGWTAYGYTF
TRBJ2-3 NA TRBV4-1 CASSQGSAGDTQYF
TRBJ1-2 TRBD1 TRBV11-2 CASSLDLRQGDGYTF
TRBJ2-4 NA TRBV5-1 CASSADSKENIQYF
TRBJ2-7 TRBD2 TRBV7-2 CASSLALAGGYEQYF
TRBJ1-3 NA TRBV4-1 CASSRAGLSSGNTIYF
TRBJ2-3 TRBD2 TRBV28 CASRPWEGKADTQYF
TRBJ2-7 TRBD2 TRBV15 CATSRGEGRNEQYF
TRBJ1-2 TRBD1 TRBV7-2 CASSRFGTGRGGYTF
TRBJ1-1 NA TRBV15 CATRQGRNTEAFF
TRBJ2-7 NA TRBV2 CASKEEGYEQYF
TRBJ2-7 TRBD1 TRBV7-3 CASSVGQGGYEQYF
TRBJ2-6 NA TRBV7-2 CASSLGGSGANVLTF
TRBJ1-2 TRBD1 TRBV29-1 CSAQTGGDGYTF
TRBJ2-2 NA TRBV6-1 CASNSGSHTGELFF